This T cell receptor beta chain was found in a study of post-analysis software for immune sequencing data. Comments on this clonotype: What it recognizes is unknown.

The V gene's germline CDR1 is SGHRS and CDR2 YFSETQ. The CDR3 sequence is 13 residues long. V lost 5 bases, J lost 0 bases, and 8 bases lay in between. Built from TCR beta cDNA, the libraries had unique molecular identifiers in them. TCRdb processed the PCR reads anew with MiXCR; each CDR3 protein has one entry. The data show 170,000 or so distinct CDR3 sequences, with roughly 31% seen just once and roughly 1.6% held by the top ten. The study's findings and limits: Four or five TRBV segments, including TRBV5-6, TRBV5-1 and TRBV20-1, were more frequent in patients than controls.

This TCR was sampled from a girl aged 10 to 17 with multiple sclerosis. Sequencing input: blood. The chain recombines TRBV5-1 with TRBJ1-1; D ambiguous. The DNA of the CDR3 is TGCGCCAGCAGGCCAGAATTGAACACTGAAGCTTTCTTT. Amino acid sequence: CASRPELNTEAFF.